This T cell receptor (beta chain) was identified in a study of PD-1 blockade in classical Hodgkin lymphoma. The protocol was immunoSEQ multiplex PCR, while the TCRdb copy is restricted to in-frame clones and leaves out a portion. The sample lists nearly 25,000 clones, approximately 70% occurring once. The CDR3 runs to 16 residues. V trimming: 7 bases; J trimming: 2 bases; junction bases outside the gene matches: 13. The germline CDR1 and CDR2 sequences are SQVTM and ANQGSEA. Time point of the sample: cycle 4 day 1 (C4D1), after 6 weeks of nivolumab. Every patient was affected by relapse after autologous stem cell transplantation, while exposure to brentuximab vedotin was not uniform. Study-level findings and limits: After ASCT, patients who started nivolumab under 1 year later were excluded.

As regards this clone: Antigen unknown.

The TCR was taken from a human donor with classical Hodgkin lymphoma. The material sequenced was peripheral blood mononuclear cells (PBMCs), taken before the fourth cycle of nivolumab. The chain uses TRBV29-1 and TRBJ2-7; 11 bases fit TRBD2. CDR3 amino acids: CSAPPSSGGLTYEQYF. The DNA for the CDR3 is TGCAGCGCCCCACCATCTAGCGGGGGGCTGACCTACGAGCAGTACTTC.